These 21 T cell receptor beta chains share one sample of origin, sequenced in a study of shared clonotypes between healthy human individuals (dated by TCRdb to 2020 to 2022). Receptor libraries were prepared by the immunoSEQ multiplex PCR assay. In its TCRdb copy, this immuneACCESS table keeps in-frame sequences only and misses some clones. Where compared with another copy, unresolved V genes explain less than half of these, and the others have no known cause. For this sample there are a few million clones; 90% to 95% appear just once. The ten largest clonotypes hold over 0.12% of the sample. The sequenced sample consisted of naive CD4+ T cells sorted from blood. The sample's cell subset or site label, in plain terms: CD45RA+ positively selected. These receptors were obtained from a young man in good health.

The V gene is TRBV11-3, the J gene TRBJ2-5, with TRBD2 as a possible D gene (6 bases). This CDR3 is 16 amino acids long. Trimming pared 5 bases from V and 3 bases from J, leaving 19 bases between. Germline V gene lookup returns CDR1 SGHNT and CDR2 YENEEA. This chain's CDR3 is CASSRGAGVSKETQYF. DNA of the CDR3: TGTGCCAGCAGCCGCGGGGCCGGGGTCTCAAAAGAGACCCAGTACTTC.

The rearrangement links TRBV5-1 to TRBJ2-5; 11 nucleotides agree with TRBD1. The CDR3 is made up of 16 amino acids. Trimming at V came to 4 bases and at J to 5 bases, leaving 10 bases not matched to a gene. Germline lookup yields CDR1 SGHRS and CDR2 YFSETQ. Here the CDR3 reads CASSPWDRGIWETQYF. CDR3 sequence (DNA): TGCGCCAGCAGCCCCTGGGACAGGGGGATTTGGGAGACCCAGTACTTC. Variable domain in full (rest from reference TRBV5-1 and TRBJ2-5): KAGVTQTPRYLIKTRGQQVTLSCSPISGHRSVSWYQQTPGQGLQFLFEYFSETQRNKGNFPGRFSGRQFSNSRSEMNVSTLELGDSALYLCASSPWDRGIWETQYFGPGTRLLVL.

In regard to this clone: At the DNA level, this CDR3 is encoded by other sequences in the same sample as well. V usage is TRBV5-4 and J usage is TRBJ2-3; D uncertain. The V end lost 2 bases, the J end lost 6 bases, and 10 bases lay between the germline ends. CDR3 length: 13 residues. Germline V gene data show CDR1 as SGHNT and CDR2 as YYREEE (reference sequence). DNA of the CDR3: TGTGCCAGCAGCTTTTCCGGCGAGGATACGCAGTATTTT. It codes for CASSFSGEDTQYF.

In DNA form, the CDR3 reads TGTGCCACCGGGACTAGCGGTAATATAGCCAAAAACATTCAGTACTTC. Translation gives CATGTSGNIAKNIQYF. The J gene is TRBJ2-4, the V gene TRBV19, with 11 bases matching TRBD2. The V gene's germline CDR1 is LNHDA and CDR2 SQIVND (reference sequence). With V trimmed by 10 bases and J by 0 bases, 8 bases remained unmatched. CDR3 length: 16 residues.

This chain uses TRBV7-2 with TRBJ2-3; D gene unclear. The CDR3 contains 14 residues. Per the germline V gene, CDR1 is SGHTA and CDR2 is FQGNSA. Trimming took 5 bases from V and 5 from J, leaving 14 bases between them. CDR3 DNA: TGTGCCAGCAGCCCCAATTACTCCGGAGATACGCAGTATTTT. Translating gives CASSPNYSGDTQYF.

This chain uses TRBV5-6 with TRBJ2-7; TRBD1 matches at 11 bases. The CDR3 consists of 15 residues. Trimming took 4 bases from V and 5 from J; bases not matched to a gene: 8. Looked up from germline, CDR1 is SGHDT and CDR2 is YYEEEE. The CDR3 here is CASSETGTGGHEQYF. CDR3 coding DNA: TGTGCCAGCAGCGAGACCGGGACAGGGGGTCACGAGCAGTACTTC.

The CDR3 nucleotides are TGCGCCAGCAGCTTAGGGACTAGCTCCCCAAATGAGCAGTTCTTC. The encoded protein is CASSLGTSSPNEQFF. This rearrangement joins TRBV5-1 to TRBJ2-1, with TRBD2 matching 9 bases. The V gene end was trimmed by 2 bases and the J gene end by 7 bases; junction bases not matched to a gene: 7. Germline V gene sequence: CDR1 SGHRS, CDR2 YFSETQ. CDR3 length: 15 amino acids. Full variable domain (outside the CDR3, taken from reference TRBV5-1 and TRBJ2-1): KAGVTQTPRYLIKTRGQQVTLSCSPISGHRSVSWYQQTPGQGLQFLFEYFSETQRNKGNFPGRFSGRQFSNSRSEMNVSTLELGDSALYLCASSLGTSSPNEQFFGPGTRLTVL.

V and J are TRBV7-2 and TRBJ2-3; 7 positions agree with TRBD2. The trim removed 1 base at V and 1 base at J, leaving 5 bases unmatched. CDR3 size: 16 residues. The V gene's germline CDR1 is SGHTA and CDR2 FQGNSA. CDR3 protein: CASSLVASGRTDTQYF. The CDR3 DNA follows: TGTGCCAGCAGCTTAGTGGCTAGCGGACGCACAGATACGCAGTATTTT.

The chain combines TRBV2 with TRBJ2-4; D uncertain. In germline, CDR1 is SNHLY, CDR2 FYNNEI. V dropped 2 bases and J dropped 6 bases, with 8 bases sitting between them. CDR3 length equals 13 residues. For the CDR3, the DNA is TGTGCCAGCAGTGAAAACGGCATAAACATTCAGTACTTC. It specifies CASSENGINIQYF.

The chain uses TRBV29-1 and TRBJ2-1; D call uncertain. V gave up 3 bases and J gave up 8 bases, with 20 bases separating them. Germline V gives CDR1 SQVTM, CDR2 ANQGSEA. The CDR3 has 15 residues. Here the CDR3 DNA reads TGCAGCGTTGACAGTAGGGTCCCCATCGGGCATGAGCAGTTCTTC. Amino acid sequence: CSVDSRVPIGHEQFF.

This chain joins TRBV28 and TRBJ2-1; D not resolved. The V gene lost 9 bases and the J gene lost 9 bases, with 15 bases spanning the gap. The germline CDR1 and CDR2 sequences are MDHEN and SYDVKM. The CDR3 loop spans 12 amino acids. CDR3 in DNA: TGTGCCAGTTATACCTCGGATTTTGAGCAGTTCTTC. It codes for CASYTSDFEQFF.

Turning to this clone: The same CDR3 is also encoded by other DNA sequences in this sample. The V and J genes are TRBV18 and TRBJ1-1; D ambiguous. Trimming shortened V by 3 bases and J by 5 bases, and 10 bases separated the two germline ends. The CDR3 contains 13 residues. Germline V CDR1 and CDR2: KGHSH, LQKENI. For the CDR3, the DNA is TGTGCCAGCTCACCGCGGGGAGGGACTGAAGCTTTCTTT. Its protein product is CASSPRGGTEAFF. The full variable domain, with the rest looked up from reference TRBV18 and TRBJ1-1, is NAGVMQNPRHLVRRRGQEARLRCSPMKGHSHVYWYRQLPEEGLKFMVYLQKENIIDESGMPKERFSAEFPKEGPSILRIQQVVRGDSAAYFCASSPRGGTEAFFGQGTRLTVV.

The CDR3 nucleotides read TGTGCCAGCAGCCGTCGACTAGCGGGCTTAGCGAACACCGGGGAGCTGTTTTTT. The encoded protein is CASSRRLAGLANTGELFF. V is TRBV13 and J is TRBJ2-2; 10 nucleotides align to TRBD2. The V gene end was trimmed by 5 bases and the J gene end by 0 bases; junction bases not matched to a gene: 9. This CDR3 has 18 amino acids. In germline, CDR1 is PRHDT, CDR2 FYEKMQ (reference sequence).

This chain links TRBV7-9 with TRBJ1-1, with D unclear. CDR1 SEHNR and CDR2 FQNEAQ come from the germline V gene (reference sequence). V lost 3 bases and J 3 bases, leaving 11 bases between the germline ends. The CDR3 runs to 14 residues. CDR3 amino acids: CASSLTDWDTEAFF. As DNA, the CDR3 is TGTGCCAGCAGCTTGACGGACTGGGACACTGAAGCTTTCTTT.

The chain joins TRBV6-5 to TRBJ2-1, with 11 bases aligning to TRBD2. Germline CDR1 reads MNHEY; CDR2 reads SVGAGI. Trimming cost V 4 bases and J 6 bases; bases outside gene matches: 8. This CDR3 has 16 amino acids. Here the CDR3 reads CASSSTLAGVRNEQFF. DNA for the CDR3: TGTGCCAGCAGTTCTACACTAGCGGGAGTACGCAATGAGCAGTTCTTC.

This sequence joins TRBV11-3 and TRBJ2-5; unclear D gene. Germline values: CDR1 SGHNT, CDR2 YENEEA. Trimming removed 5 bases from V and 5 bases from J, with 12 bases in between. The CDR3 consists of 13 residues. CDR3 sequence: CASSPPVGETQYF. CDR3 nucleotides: TGTGCCAGCAGCCCCCCGGTGGGGGAGACCCAGTACTTC. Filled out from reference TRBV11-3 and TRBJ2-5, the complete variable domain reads EAGVVQSPRYKIIEKKQPVAFWCNPISGHNTLYWYLQNLGQGPELLIRYENEEAVDDSQLPKDRFSAERLKGVDSTLKIQPAELGDSAVYLCASSPPVGETQYFGPGTRLLVL.

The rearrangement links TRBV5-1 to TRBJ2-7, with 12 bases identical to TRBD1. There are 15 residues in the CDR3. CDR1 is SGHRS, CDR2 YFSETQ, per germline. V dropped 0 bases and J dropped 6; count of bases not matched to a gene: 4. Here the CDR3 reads CASSLVAGQGAEQYF. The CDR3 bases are TGCGCCAGCAGCTTGGTGGCGGGACAGGGGGCCGAGCAGTACTTC.

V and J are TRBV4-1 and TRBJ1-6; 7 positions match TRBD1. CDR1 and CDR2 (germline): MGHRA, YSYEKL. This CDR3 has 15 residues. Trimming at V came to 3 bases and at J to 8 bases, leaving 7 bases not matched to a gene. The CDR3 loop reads CASSQSTGWYSPLHF. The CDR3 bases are TGCGCCAGCAGCCAGTCGACAGGGTGGTATTCACCCCTCCACTTT.

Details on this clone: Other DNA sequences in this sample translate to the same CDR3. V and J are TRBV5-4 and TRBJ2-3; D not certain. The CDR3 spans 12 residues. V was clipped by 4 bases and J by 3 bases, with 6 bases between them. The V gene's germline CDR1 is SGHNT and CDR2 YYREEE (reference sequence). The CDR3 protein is CASSARTDTQYF. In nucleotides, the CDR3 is TGTGCCAGCAGCGCAAGAACAGATACGCAGTATTTT.

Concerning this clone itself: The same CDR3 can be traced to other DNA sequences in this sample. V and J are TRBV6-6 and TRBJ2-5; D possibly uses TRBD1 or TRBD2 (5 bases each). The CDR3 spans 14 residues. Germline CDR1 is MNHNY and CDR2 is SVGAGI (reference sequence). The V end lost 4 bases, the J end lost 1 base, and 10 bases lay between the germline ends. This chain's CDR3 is CASSWGSGQETQYF. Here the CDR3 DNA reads TGTGCCAGCAGTTGGGGGAGCGGCCAAGAGACCCAGTACTTC.

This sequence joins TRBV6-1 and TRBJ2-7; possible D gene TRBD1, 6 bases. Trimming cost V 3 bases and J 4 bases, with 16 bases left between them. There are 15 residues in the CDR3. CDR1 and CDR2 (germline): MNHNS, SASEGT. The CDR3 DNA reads TGTGCCAGCAGTGATTCCCGGACAGCCACGTACGAGCAGTACTTC. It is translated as CASSDSRTATYEQYF.